This T cell receptor (beta chain) was sequenced in a study of blood T cell repertoires in COVID-19. As for the study in general: Samples representing acute and convalescent COVID-19 were sourced from the United States, Italy and Spain.

Individuals drawn from 24 US areas were about 18 to 100 years old. Cohorts were determined from participant-reported clinical history. Clones were sequenced by immunoSEQ multiplex PCR, and TCRdb holds only the in-frame ones, with some missing. The sample contains roughly 150,000 clones, around 80% of which appear only once. The trim removed 3 bases at V and 4 bases at J, leaving 9 bases unmatched. This CDR3 is built from 18 residues. Per germline, CDR1 LNHDA and CDR2 SQIVND (reference sequence). This chain links TRBV19 with TRBJ2-7, with 16 bases identical to TRBD2. This sequence was found in a woman aged 50 to 60 who had recovered from COVID-19. Sequencing was done on a sample of PBMCs or T cells enriched from blood (not recorded which). The CDR3 protein is CASSMDRGLAGGRYEQYF. The CDR3 DNA reads TGTGCCAGTAGTATGGACCGGGGACTAGCGGGAGGGCGGTACGAGCAGTACTTC.